These 7 T cell receptor beta chains were sequenced from one sample in a study of blood T cell repertoires in COVID-19. Generated by immunoSEQ multiplex PCR, the TCRdb table keeps only in-frame clones and is missing some. The table includes about 170,000 clones, around four fifths detected once. The sample consisted of peripheral blood. Receptor source: a man aged 35-49 years who had recovered from COVID-19.

The chain is built from TRBV7-3 and TRBJ2-1; D gene uncertain. CDR3 size: 15 residues. Germline-derived CDR1 and CDR2 are SGHTA and FQGTGA. V lost 2 bases to trimming and J lost 7 bases, with 15 bases between them. The CDR3 reads CASSLGSSVFNEQFF. The DNA for the CDR3 is TGTGCCAGCAGCTTAGGCTCGTCTGTTTTTAATGAGCAGTTCTTC.

V usage is TRBV7-8 and J usage is TRBJ2-2; the match to TRBD1 covers 11 bases. CDR1 and CDR2 from the germline V gene are SGHVS and FQNEAQ. With V trimmed by 2 bases and J by 0 bases, 8 bases remained unmatched. This CDR3 is built from 19 residues. The CDR3 DNA follows: TGTGCCAGCAGCTTAAGGGACAGGGGGTCTGTCTCGAACACCGGGGAGCTGTTTTTT. Translating it yields CASSLRDRGSVSNTGELFF. Drawing the rest from reference TRBV7-8 and TRBJ2-2, the complete variable domain is GAGVSQSPRYKVAKRGQDVALRCDPISGHVSLFWYQQALGQGPEFLTYFQNEAQLDKSGLPSDRFFAERPEGSVSTLKIQRTQQEDSAVYLCASSLRDRGSVSNTGELFFGEGSRLTVL.

The gene calls are TRBV10-3 and TRBJ2-1; D may be TRBD1 (6 bases). Per germline, CDR1 ENHRY and CDR2 SYGVKD. CDR3 length: 15 residues. V was clipped by 2 bases and J by 4 bases, with 12 bases between them. CDR3: CAISETGLGYNEQFF. The CDR3 nucleotides are TGTGCCATCAGTGAGACAGGGTTGGGGTACAATGAGCAGTTCTTC.

The chain is built from TRBV27 and TRBJ2-2; D is possibly TRBD1 (5 bases). The CDR3 consists of 12 residues. The germline V gene encodes CDR1 MNHEY and CDR2 SMNVEV (reference sequence). Trimming cost V 9 bases and J 5 bases, with 10 bases left between them. This CDR3 is CASRQTTGELFF. CDR3 sequence (DNA): TGTGCCAGTAGACAGACAACCGGGGAGCTGTTTTTT.

This chain joins TRBV9 and TRBJ1-3; D not certain. V lost 5 bases and J 0 bases, leaving 3 bases between the germline ends. This CDR3 is 12 amino acids long. Germline V lookup: CDR1 SGDLS, CDR2 YYNGEE. CDR3 DNA: TGTGCCAGCAGGAGCTCTGGAAACACCATATATTTT. Protein: CASRSSGNTIYF.

In this sample, this clone turned up once. This rearrangement joins TRBV12-3 or TRBV12-4 to TRBJ1-2; possibly TRBD1 for D (5 bases). This CDR3 is built from 13 residues. Trimming pared 6 bases from V and 4 bases from J, leaving 12 bases between. CDR3 sequence (DNA): TGTGCCAGCAGCCCTGGACACAGCTATGGCTACACCTTC. Translation gives CASSPGHSYGYTF.

This clone was counted many times. V gene TRBV7-2 combines with J gene TRBJ2-7; TRBD1 matches at 7 bases. Germline V lookup: CDR1 SGHTA, CDR2 FQGNSA. This CDR3 has 13 amino acids. J was trimmed by 6 bases and V by 1 base; bases with no gene match: 3. CDR3 loop: CASSLGQGGEQYF. The CDR3 nucleotides are TGTGCCAGCAGCTTAGGACAGGGCGGCGAGCAGTACTTC.